The 14 T cell receptor beta chains below come from one sample, sequenced in a study of shared clonotypes between healthy human individuals. TCRdb's copy holds only in-frame clones and misses some; the assay was immunoSEQ multiplex PCR. The data contain about 2.3 million clones, around 93% of them singletons. The sequencing input was naive CD4+ T cells from PBMCs. Specified subset: CD45RA+ positively selected. These receptor sequences come from a man aged 18 to 30 in good health. Some clones in this sample may be carry-over from other donors' samples.

V gene TRBV12-2 combines with J gene TRBJ2-7; the table assigns TRBD2, which was not confirmed against the DNA. TRBV12-2 is flagged as a pseudogene. The CDR3 extends over 14 amino acids. CDR3 loop: CASRLADSTYEQYF. CDR3 bases: TGTGCAAGTCGCTTAGCAGACTCCACCTACGAGCAGTACTTC.

This rearrangement joins TRBV7-6 to TRBJ2-7; weak D call: TRBD1 (6 bases). V lost 5 bases and J 3 bases, leaving 11 bases between the germline ends. Germline CDR1 is SGHVS and CDR2 is FNYEAQ. CDR3 length: 13 residues. The CDR3 DNA follows: TGTGCCAGCAGCCCACAGGGACGCTACGAGCAGTACTTC. Translated: CASSPQGRYEQYF.

The CDR3 sequence: CASSDPPSGNTIYF. In DNA form, the CDR3 reads TGTGCCAGCAGTGACCCCCCCTCTGGAAACACCATATATTTT. The gene calls are TRBV7-2 and TRBJ1-3; no clear D. With 6 bases removed from V and 0 bases from J, the gap between germline ends came to 9 bases. The V gene's germline CDR1 is SGHTA and CDR2 FQGNSA. The CDR3 sequence is 14 residues long. Full variable domain (missing parts from reference TRBV7-2 and TRBJ1-3): GAGVSQSPSNKVTEKGKDVELRCDPISGHTALYWYRQSLGQGLEFLIYFQGNSAPDKSGLPSDRFSAERTGGSVSTLTIQRTQQEDSAVYLCASSDPPSGNTIYFGEGSWLTVV.

This clone was recorded once. The chain uses TRBV19 and TRBJ1-2; tentative D call: TRBD1 (5 bases). CDR3 size: 15 residues. V lost 1 base to trimming and J lost 1 base, with 10 bases between them. Germline CDR1 and CDR2: LNHDA and SQIVND (reference sequence). Written as DNA, the CDR3 is TGTGCCAGTAGTATAGGGGCGCAGGGTAACTATGGCTACACCTTC. This gives the protein CASSIGAQGNYGYTF.

The rearrangement links TRBV18 to TRBJ2-5; 8 nucleotides agree with TRBD1. This CDR3 region has 15 residues. V gave up 4 bases and J gave up 5 bases; unmatched junction bases: 9. Per the germline V gene, CDR1 is KGHSH and CDR2 is LQKENI. The CDR3 nucleotides are TGTGCCAGCTCACTGGGACAGGCCGGGAAGGAGACCCAGTACTTC. Its protein product is CASSLGQAGKETQYF.

The J gene is TRBJ2-5, the V gene TRBV28; TRBD1 agrees at 8 bases. V trimming: 4 bases; J trimming: 1 base; junction bases outside the gene matches: 5. The CDR3 contains 15 residues. Germline CDR1 MDHEN, CDR2 SYDVKM. The CDR3 region is CASSSAGGIQETQYF. The CDR3 DNA is TGTGCCAGCAGTTCTGCAGGGGGCATCCAAGAGACCCAGTACTTC.

The V and J genes are TRBV5-1 and TRBJ2-3; 10 nucleotides align to TRBD2. The CDR3 length is 16 residues. After removal of 4 bases from V and 0 bases from J, the junction contained 5 bases not matched to a gene. CDR1 is SGHRS and CDR2 is YFSETQ in the germline V gene. CDR3 nucleotide sequence: TGCGCCAGCAGCCCGGGACTAGCGCGAAGCACAGATACGCAGTATTTT. Its protein product is CASSPGLARSTDTQYF.

This clone has only one observation. V usage is TRBV5-6 and J usage is TRBJ2-1, with 7 positions matching TRBD2. The CDR3 is 16 residues long. J lost 4 bases, V lost 1 base, and 8 bases had no gene match. Germline V gene data show CDR1 as SGHDT and CDR2 as YYEEEE. The CDR3: CASSLWGGSWYNEQFF. The CDR3 region has the DNA TGTGCCAGCAGCTTGTGGGGCGGGAGTTGGTACAATGAGCAGTTCTTC.

In nucleotides, the CDR3 is TGTGCCAGCTCACCTGTTAGAGGGACAGCCAACTATGGCTACACCTTC. It codes for CASSPVRGTANYGYTF. J is TRBJ1-2 and V is TRBV18, with TRBD1 identical over 7 bases. Trimming cost V 3 bases and J 2 bases; bases outside gene matches: 9. The germline V gene encodes CDR1 KGHSH and CDR2 LQKENI. This CDR3 spans 16 amino acids.

This sequence joins TRBV15 and TRBJ1-5; 10 bases match TRBD1. The junction had 8 bases not matched to a gene; V was cut back by 3 bases and J by 9 bases. Germline values: CDR1 LNHNV, CDR2 YYDKDF (reference sequence). The CDR3 extends over 15 amino acids. The CDR3 coding sequence is TGTGCCACCAGCAGGCGGGACAGGGGAAGGAGGCCCCAGCATTTT. Translating it yields CATSRRDRGRRPQHF.

The V and J genes are TRBV29-1 and TRBJ2-1; 8 bases fit TRBD2. Germline-derived CDR1 and CDR2 are SQVTM and ANQGSEA. Trimming removed 7 bases from V and 3 bases from J; junction bases left unmatched: 11. The CDR3 covers 15 residues. The CDR3 spells CSASPQLADYNEQFF. In DNA, the CDR3 is TGCAGCGCCTCACCCCAACTAGCGGACTACAATGAGCAGTTCTTC.

The V call is TRBV4-3, the J call TRBJ2-7; tentatively, D is TRBD1 or TRBD2 (5 bases each). Germline V lookup: CDR1 LGHNA, CDR2 YSLEER. The CDR3 covers 16 residues. Trimming shortened V by 0 bases and J by 6 bases, and 18 bases separated the two germline ends. The CDR3 region is CASSQEFTGGSSEQYF. CDR3 DNA: TGCGCCAGCAGCCAAGAATTCACAGGAGGATCTAGCGAGCAGTACTTC.

Of note for this clone: Additional DNA sequences in this sample encode the identical CDR3. The V gene is TRBV19, the J gene TRBJ2-7; the D gene is possibly TRBD1 (5 bases). CDR1 is LNHDA, CDR2 SQIVND, per germline (reference sequence). Trimming removed 4 bases from V and 2 bases from J, with 15 bases in between. CDR3 length: 15 residues. This CDR3 is CASSTGVGAAYEQYF. The CDR3 nucleotides are TGTGCCAGTAGTACAGGCGTTGGGGCGGCCTACGAGCAGTACTTC.

This chain links TRBV28 with TRBJ1-1; D is undetermined. The CDR3 is made up of 15 amino acids. Germline loops: CDR1 MDHEN, CDR2 SYDVKM. Trimming cost V 4 bases and J 0 bases, with 12 bases left between them. The CDR3 region has the DNA TGTGCCAGCAGTTCACAAAATAGGGTGAACACTGAAGCTTTCTTT. This codes for CASSSQNRVNTEAFF.